The source of this T cell receptor (beta chain) is a study of shared clonotypes between healthy human individuals. Sequencing used immunoSEQ multiplex PCR; TCRdb keeps in-frame clones, though not all of them. Here the sample spans roughly 2,000,000 clones, 80% to 95% being singletons. The ends were cut back, 2 bases at V and 2 bases at J, with 12 bases in the middle. The V gene's germline CDR1 is SGHKS and CDR2 YYEKEE (reference sequence). CDR3 size: 15 residues. Terminally differentiated effector memory CD45RA+ cells were excluded from the naive CD8 cells, which were CD45RO-negative and positively selected for CCR7.

The TCR sequence derives from a man younger than 35 in good health. Some clones in this sample may be carry-over from other donors' samples. This chain uses TRBV5-5 with TRBJ2-3; a weak D match, TRBD1 (6 bases). The sample taken for sequencing was naive CD8+ T cells from PBMCs. The chain's CDR3 is CASSFDDRNTDTQYF. CDR3 nucleotide sequence: TGTGCCAGCAGCTTCGACGACAGGAACACAGATACGCAGTATTTT. The whole variable domain, remainder taken from reference TRBV5-5 and TRBJ2-3, is DAGVTQSPTHLIKTRGQQVTLRCSPISGHKSVSWYQQVLGQGPQFIFQYYEKEERGRGNFPDRFSARQFPNYSSELNVNALLLGDSALYLCASSFDDRNTDTQYFGPGTRLTVL.